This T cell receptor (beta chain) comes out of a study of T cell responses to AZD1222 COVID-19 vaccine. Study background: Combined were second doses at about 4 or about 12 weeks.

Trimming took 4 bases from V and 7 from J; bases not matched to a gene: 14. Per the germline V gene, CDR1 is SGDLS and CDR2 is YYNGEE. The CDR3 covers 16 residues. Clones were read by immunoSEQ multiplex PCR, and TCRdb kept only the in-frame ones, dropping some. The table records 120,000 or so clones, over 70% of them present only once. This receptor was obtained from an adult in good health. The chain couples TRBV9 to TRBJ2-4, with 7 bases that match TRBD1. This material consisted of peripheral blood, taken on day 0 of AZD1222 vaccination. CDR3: CASSPTPTGARNIQYF. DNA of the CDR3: TGTGCCAGCAGCCCAACCCCCACAGGGGCGCGTAACATTCAGTACTTC.